Shown below are 21 T cell receptor beta chains from a single sample sequenced in a study of response to subunit inactivated influenza vaccine. TCRdb reanalysed the RT-PCR reads using MiXCR and keeps one entry per CDR3 protein. This repertoire shows hundreds of thousands of distinct CDR3 sequences, 13% to 15% found once; its top ten account for 7.6%. Sample: PBMCs from blood, taken approximately 15 days before vaccination. The receptors shown here come from a man between 45 and 60 years old who received an inactivated influenza vaccine.

The chain carries TRBV28 and TRBJ2-3, with D perhaps matching TRBD2 (6 bases). The germline V gene has CDR1 MDHEN and CDR2 SYDVKM. Trimming removed 1 base at V and 2 bases at J, with 10 bases between. The CDR3 consists of 15 residues. CDR3 amino acids: CASSLYLAPTDTQYF. CDR3 coding DNA: TGTGCCAGCAGTTTATATCTAGCGCCCACAGATACGCAGTATTTT.

This clonotype was counted ten times or more. The chain uses TRBV6-2 or TRBV6-3 and TRBJ2-2; D unresolved. CDR1 MNHEY and CDR2 SVGEGT come from the germline V gene. The CDR3 loop spans 13 amino acids. V shed 8 bases and J shed 4 bases, with 11 bases lying between them. The CDR3 sequence is CASLGSGTGELFF. CDR3 in DNA: TGTGCCAGCTTGGGCTCGGGCACCGGGGAGCTGTTTTTT.

This clonotype was seen many times. The gene calls are TRBV5-1 and TRBJ2-1; D is unclear. The ends were cut back, 0 bases at V and 0 bases at J, with 10 bases in the middle. The CDR3 consists of 16 residues. Germline assignment: CDR1 SGHRS and CDR2 YFSETQ. The CDR3 DNA sequence: TGCGCCAGCAGCTTGGGTGGGGTCAGCTCCTACAATGAGCAGTTCTTC. Its translation is CASSLGGVSSYNEQFF.

The rearrangement uses TRBV10-3 and TRBJ2-5; no reliable D call. CDR3 length: 15 residues. Between the trimmed V and J ends, which lost 0 bases and 2 bases, there was a span of 10 bases. Germline CDR1 ENHRY, CDR2 SYGVKD. The CDR3 nucleotides are TGTGCCATCAGTGAGTCGACTCGCCAGCAAGAGACCCAGTACTTC. Its translation is CAISESTRQQETQYF.

The rearrangement uses TRBV2 and TRBJ2-1; TRBD2 matches at 10 bases. The V and J ends lost 2 bases and 7 bases, in that order; junction bases with no gene match: 2. The CDR3 is 14 residues long. Germline values: CDR1 SNHLY, CDR2 FYNNEI. The CDR3 bases are TGTGCCAGCAGTGAACTAGCGGGAGTGAATGAGCAGTTCTTC. Translating gives CASSELAGVNEQFF.

This clonotype has more than one count but fewer than ten. This chain connects TRBV9 to TRBJ2-1, with 11 bases identical to TRBD2. The CDR3 has 16 amino acids. The V gene end was trimmed by 3 bases and the J gene end by 5 bases; junction bases not matched to a gene: 7. Germline CDR1 is SGDLS and CDR2 is YYNGEE. In DNA form, the CDR3 reads TGTGCCAGCAGCGGTACGGGGACTAGCGGCCACAATGAGCAGTTCTTC. Translating it yields CASSGTGTSGHNEQFF.

This clonotype was found many times. The chain is built from TRBV29-1 and TRBJ2-3; D gene uncertain. Per the germline V gene, CDR1 is SQVTM and CDR2 is ANQGSEA. Trimming removed 4 bases at V and 1 base at J, with 12 bases between. This CDR3 has 14 amino acids. DNA of the CDR3: TGCAGCGTTGTTCTAGGGCCCCGCACAGATACGCAGTATTTT. Translation gives CSVVLGPRTDTQYF.

This chain links TRBV7-9 with TRBJ2-5, with 9 positions matching TRBD1. Germline V CDR1 and CDR2: SEHNR, FQNEAQ (reference sequence). The CDR3 covers 15 residues. The V gene end was trimmed by 4 bases and the J gene end by 2 bases; junction bases not matched to a gene: 5. CDR3 in DNA: TGTGCCAGCAGCTGGGGACAGGGAAGGCAAGAGACCCAGTACTTC. It translates to CASSWGQGRQETQYF.

This clonotype was seen a few times. The chain links TRBV28 to TRBJ2-3; TRBD2 matches at 8 bases. Germline CDR1 and CDR2: MDHEN and SYDVKM. The V segment lost 7 bases and the J segment 1 base; nucleotides outside the gene matches: 7. The CDR3 totals 15 residues. CDR3 DNA: TGTGCCAGCAAGAGGCCAGCGGGAGGCACAGATACGCAGTATTTT. It translates to CASKRPAGGTDTQYF.

The chain employs TRBV12-3 or TRBV12-4 and TRBJ1-2; 9 nucleotides agree with TRBD1. The CDR3 runs to 15 residues. V lost 5 bases and J lost 5; bases outside the gene matches: 9. CDR3 residues: CASSPAGTGNYGYTF. CDR3 nucleotide sequence: TGTGCCAGCAGTCCCGCCGGGACAGGGAATTATGGCTACACCTTC.

This chain links TRBV4-1 with TRBJ2-2; D is undetermined. Germline V gene lookup returns CDR1 MGHRA and CDR2 YSYEKL. This CDR3 region has 16 residues. V lost 0 bases and J 7 bases, leaving 15 bases between the germline ends. This CDR3 reads CASSQDRPGLDGELFF. For the CDR3, the DNA is TGCGCCAGCAGCCAAGATCGTCCGGGTTTAGACGGGGAGCTGTTTTTT.

The chain uses TRBV19 and TRBJ2-1, with D possibly TRBD2 on 6 matching bases. V dropped 6 bases and J dropped 7 bases, with 13 bases sitting between them. This CDR3 spans 13 amino acids. CDR1 is LNHDA, CDR2 SQIVND, per germline (reference sequence). The CDR3 bases are TGTGCCAGTAGAACCCCCGGGAGTAATGAGCAGTTCTTC. It translates to CASRTPGSNEQFF.

This chain uses TRBV30 with TRBJ2-2; 7 positions match TRBD2. Germline assignment: CDR1 GTSNPN and CDR2 SVGIG (reference sequence). The CDR3 is 20 amino acids. V shed 2 bases and J 0 bases; nucleotides not matched to a gene: 18. The CDR3 DNA is TGTGCCTGGAGTACCACTCACCCCGGGCTAGCGGAAACGAACACCGGGGAGCTGTTTTTT. Translation: CAWSTTHPGLAETNTGELFF.

As regards this clonotype: A much larger clone differs from this one at a single base, so this may be a read error. The V call is TRBV28, the J call TRBJ2-2; D is possibly TRBD1 or TRBD2 (6 bases each). Germline-derived CDR1 and CDR2 are MDHEN and SYDVKM. V lost 6 bases and J 7 bases, leaving 15 bases between the germline ends. The CDR3 contains 14 residues. Written as DNA, the CDR3 is TGTGCCAGCAGCCCCCAAGGGGGGCTCGGGGAGCTGTTTTTT. Amino acids: CASSPQGGLGELFF.

The chain has TRBV12-3 or TRBV12-4 and TRBJ2-2; 13 positions match TRBD2. The CDR3 is made up of 15 amino acids. Germline trimming cut 6 bases from V and 7 bases from J; bases unmatched to any gene: 5. CDR3 bases: TGTGCCAGCAGCCGACTAGCGGGAGGAGGCGGGGAGCTGTTTTTT. Translated, it gives CASSRLAGGGGELFF.

The genes are TRBV3-1 and TRBJ2-1, with TRBD1 matching 9 bases. V was clipped by 0 bases and J by 8 bases; unmatched bases: 8. The CDR3 extends over 16 amino acids. CDR1 is LGHDT, CDR2 YNNKEL, per germline (reference sequence). The CDR3 DNA is TGTGCCAGCAGCCAAGACGGGACAGGGTTTTACGATGAGCAGTTCTTC. Protein product: CASSQDGTGFYDEQFF.

This chain uses TRBV20-1 with TRBJ2-1, with TRBD2 matching 8 bases. Germline loops: CDR1 DFQATT, CDR2 SNEGSKA (reference sequence). The ends lost 0 bases at V and 6 bases at J; junction bases unmatched: 7. CDR3 length: 15 amino acids. CDR3 protein: CSARESGRRANEQFF. The DNA of the CDR3 is TGCAGTGCTAGAGAGAGCGGGAGAAGGGCCAATGAGCAGTTCTTC.

This clonotype showed up just a few times. V is TRBV19 and J is TRBJ1-5; a possible D gene is TRBD1 (5 bases). The CDR3 has 15 residues. V was shortened by 3 bases and J by 0 bases, with 9 bases between the two germline ends. Germline loops: CDR1 LNHDA, CDR2 SQIVND (reference sequence). The chain's CDR3 is CASSMGGYSNQPQHF. The CDR3 bases are TGTGCCAGTAGTATGGGGGGATATAGCAATCAGCCCCAGCATTTT.

This clonotype showed up just a few times. The V and J genes are TRBV12-3 or TRBV12-4 and TRBJ2-3; the D gene is possibly TRBD2 (7 bases). Trimming pared 5 bases from V and 1 base from J, leaving 16 bases between. The CDR3 consists of 16 residues. The CDR3 reads CASSTRGGRGTDTQYF. The CDR3 bases are TGTGCCAGCAGTACCCGCGGGGGCCGAGGCACAGATACGCAGTATTTT.

The chain combines TRBV5-1 with TRBJ2-1; D is ambiguous. There are 15 residues in the CDR3. CDR1 and CDR2 (germline): SGHRS, YFSETQ. V dropped 0 bases and J dropped 6 bases, with 13 bases sitting between them. In DNA, the CDR3 is TGCGCCAGCAGCTTGGCCGGTGAAGTCTTCAATGAGCAGTTCTTC. Protein sequence: CASSLAGEVFNEQFF.

This clonotype was found many times. V and J are TRBV6-5 and TRBJ2-3; possible D gene TRBD1, 6 bases. The V and J ends lost 2 bases and 0 bases respectively, with 9 bases between them. CDR1 is MNHEY, CDR2 SVGAGI, per germline. The CDR3 runs 15 residues. CDR3 nucleotide sequence: TGTGCCAGCAGTTACGGTGGGGGCAGCACAGATACGCAGTATTTT. This encodes CASSYGGGSTDTQYF.